This T cell receptor (beta chain) appears in the sequencing data of a study of cytomegalovirus exposure and HLA in healthy donors. This CDR3 has 16 amino acids. V lost 2 bases to trimming and J lost 5 bases, with 17 bases between them. The germline gives CDR1 MGHDK, CDR2 SYGVNS. 13 Jbeta primers and 60 Vbeta primers were used for the PCR. Here immunoSEQ multiplex PCR was the method, and the copy in TCRdb shows in-frame clones only, minus some. This table has about 55,000 clones, 82% appearing once. This clone was seen more than once but under ten times. Its target is unknown. Study results and caveats: Fewer N-insertions than the approximately 610-donor mean were reportedly shown by an Asian-associated ancestry cluster in a later analysis. Earlier analysis yielded a pattern in which most TCR beta V segments were productive about 90% or about 30% of the time.

Although they were nominally healthy when sampled, donors likely had unrecorded immune exposures. This chain links TRBV25-1 with TRBJ2-3, with D tentatively TRBD2 (6 bases). This clonotype was obtained from a man aged 30-40 years in good health and CMV-seronegative. The sequenced sample consisted of PBMCs. The CDR3 sequence is CASSEVGRGSGDTQYF. The CDR3 bases are TGTGCCAGCAGTGAAGTAGGGCGGGGTAGTGGAGATACGCAGTATTTT.